This T cell receptor beta chain was sequenced for a study of yellow fever vaccine responses in identical twins. The germline V gene has CDR1 MNHEY and CDR2 SVGAGI. This CDR3 has 13 amino acids. V shed 0 bases and J shed 6 bases, with 6 bases lying between them. MiXCR, run by TCRdb on the RT-PCR reads, gives a single entry per CDR3 protein. There are 15,000 or so distinct CDR3 sequences in the sample; approximately 80% occur only once, and 1.8% lies in the top ten. The V and J genes are TRBV6-5 and TRBJ1-5; D is undetermined. The receptor comes from a woman aged 18-29 years who received the yellow fever vaccine. The source material was T cells from blood (PBMCs), unsorted or a sorted subset (not recorded which), sampled before or after yellow fever vaccination (not recorded which). DNA of the CDR3: TGTGCCAGCAGTTACTCGTCCACTCAGCCCCAGCATTTT. Translating gives CASSYSSTQPQHF.